The 32 T cell receptor beta chains reported below all come from one sample, sequenced in a study of blood T cell repertoires in COVID-19. Libraries were prepared by immunoSEQ multiplex PCR; TCRdb keeps only in-frame clonotypes and omits some of them. The profile shows over 85,000 clones, 65% to 90% of them singletons. What was sequenced was peripheral blood. The receptors were sampled from a man in his fifties or sixties with acute or convalescent COVID-19.

CDR3: CASRQGASNQPQHF. The CDR3 bases are TGTGCCAGTAGACAGGGGGCCTCCAATCAGCCCCAGCATTTT. The V call is TRBV19, the J call TRBJ1-5, with TRBD1 matching 9 bases. Germline CDR1 and CDR2: LNHDA and SQIVND (reference sequence). The V and J ends lost 6 bases and 3 bases, in that order; junction bases with no gene match: 3. The CDR3 contains 14 residues. Using reference TRBV19 and TRBJ1-5 for the parts outside the CDR3, the full variable domain is DGGITQSPKYLFRKEGQNVTLSCEQNLNHDAMYWYRQDPGQGLRLIYYSQIVNDFQKGDIAEGYSVSREKKESFPLTVTSAQKNPTAFYLCASRQGASNQPQHFGDGTRLSIL.

V and J are TRBV3-1 (or the pseudogene TRBV3-2) and TRBJ2-2, with no clear D. The CDR3 spans 14 residues. Trimming removed 7 bases at V and 2 bases at J, with 11 bases between. CDR1 LGHDT and CDR2 YNNKEL come from the germline V gene (reference sequence). In DNA, the CDR3 is TGTGCCAGCAAAGACAAGATAAACACCGGGGAGCTGTTTTTT. Its translation: CASKDKINTGELFF.

This clone has only one observation. One junction end does not reproduce the germline sequence, and a read error may be involved. This chain's CDR3 is CASTQGFLADKNIQYF. In nucleotides, the CDR3 is TGTGCCAGCACCCAAGGATTCCTAGCGGACAAAAACATTCAGTACTTC. The gene calls are TRBV3-1 (or the pseudogene TRBV3-2) and TRBJ2-4; 7 nucleotides agree with TRBD2. The germline V gene encodes CDR1 LGHDT and CDR2 YNNKEL (reference sequence). The CDR3 is 16 residues long.

The CDR3 is CASSLAADTEAFF. In DNA, the CDR3 is TGCGCCAGCAGCTTGGCTGCGGACACTGAAGCTTTCTTT. The chain joins TRBV5-1 to TRBJ1-1; D is unresolved. The CDR3 spans 13 residues. Trimming removed 0 bases from V and 3 bases from J, with 6 bases in between. Germline V gene sequence: CDR1 SGHRS, CDR2 YFSETQ.

The gene calls are TRBV5-4 and TRBJ2-2; 10 bases map to TRBD2. V shed 5 bases and J 7 bases; nucleotides not matched to a gene: 14. Germline V gene sequence: CDR1 SGHNT, CDR2 YYREEE (reference sequence). The CDR3 has 17 amino acids. The CDR3 DNA follows: TGTGCCAGCAGGGCCGGTGGAGCGGGAGGGCCGAACGGGGAGCTGTTTTTT. This translates into CASRAGGAGGPNGELFF.

The rearrangement uses TRBV6-5 and TRBJ1-6, with D perhaps TRBD1 (6 bases). The germline gives CDR1 MNHEY, CDR2 SVGAGI. Trimming took off 2 bases at V and 7 bases at J, with 9 bases between the two ends. The CDR3 totals 14 residues. In nucleotides, the CDR3 is TGTGCCAGCAGTTACACAGGGAGCAATTCACCCCTCCACTTT. It yields the protein CASSYTGSNSPLHF.

The chain is built from TRBV7-3 and TRBJ2-6, with a weak D call TRBD2 (5 bases). This CDR3 is 16 amino acids long. Germline CDR1 is SGHTA and CDR2 is FQGTGA. V was pared by 7 bases and J by 4 bases, with 17 bases between. This chain's CDR3 is CASTRMSEDGANVLTF. The CDR3, as DNA: TGTGCCAGCACCCGAATGTCGGAGGACGGGGCCAACGTCCTGACTTTC. Using reference TRBV7-3 and TRBJ2-6 for the parts outside the CDR3, the full variable domain is GAGVSQTPSNKVTEKGKYVELRCDPISGHTALYWYRQSLGQGPEFLIYFQGTGAADDSGLPNDRFFAVRPEGSVSTLKIQRTERGDSAVYLCASTRMSEDGANVLTFGAGSRLTVL.

The chain recombines TRBV11-2 with TRBJ2-5, with D maybe TRBD2 (5 bases). Germline CDR1 SGHAT, CDR2 FQNNGV. The CDR3 is made up of 14 amino acids. V lost 3 bases and J lost 2, with 10 bases in between. This CDR3 is CASSFRDSQETQYF. The CDR3 bases are TGTGCCAGCAGCTTCCGGGATTCGCAAGAGACCCAGTACTTC.

The chain uses TRBV3-1 (or the pseudogene TRBV3-2) and TRBJ2-1, with 8 bases fitting TRBD1. The CDR3 sequence is 13 residues long. Per the germline V gene, CDR1 is LGHDT and CDR2 is YNNKEL (reference sequence). The V gene end was trimmed by 4 bases and the J gene end by 10 bases; junction bases not matched to a gene: 6. The CDR3 sequence: CASSRGRTGEQFF. The CDR3 DNA follows: TGTGCCAGCAGCCGAGGACGGACAGGGGAGCAGTTCTTC.

In this sample, this clone turned up once. The chain combines TRBV10-1 with TRBJ1-3; 8 positions match TRBD1. Trimming cost V 4 bases and J 2 bases; bases outside gene matches: 1. There are 14 residues in the CDR3. CDR1 is WNHNN, CDR2 SYGVQD, per germline (reference sequence). The DNA of the CDR3 is TGCGCCAGCAGTGGGACAGGGACTGGAAACACCATATATTTT. Encoded protein: CASSGTGTGNTIYF.

This chain joins TRBV5-1 and TRBJ1-2; perhaps TRBD1 as D (5 bases). The CDR3 covers 18 residues. Germline V gene sequence: CDR1 SGHRS, CDR2 YFSETQ. Trimming took off 3 bases at V and 2 bases at J, with 23 bases between the two ends. Written as DNA, the CDR3 is TGCGCCAGCAGCTGGGACCCAAGGGCGGGGGACCTAAACTATGGCTACACCTTC. Protein product: CASSWDPRAGDLNYGYTF.

J is TRBJ1-6 and V is TRBV2; TRBD1 matches 10 bases. The CDR3 spans 15 residues. Germline V lookup: CDR1 SNHLY, CDR2 FYNNEI. V shed 2 bases and J 10 bases; nucleotides not matched to a gene: 5. The CDR3 sequence is CASSERGQGSSPLHF. The CDR3 region has the DNA TGTGCCAGCAGTGAAAGGGGACAGGGGAGCTCACCCCTCCACTTT.

The chain links TRBV6-4 to TRBJ1-1; D is unclear. Trimming took off 3 bases at V and 8 bases at J, with 13 bases between the two ends. Germline CDR1 MRHNA, CDR2 SNTAGT. This CDR3 has 13 amino acids. The CDR3 here is CASSEEANYEAFF. In nucleotides, the CDR3 is TGTGCCAGCAGTGAGGAGGCCAATTACGAAGCTTTCTTT.

The J gene is TRBJ2-5, the V gene TRBV4-1, with 10 bases fitting TRBD1. The CDR3 length is 15 residues. The ends lost 5 bases at V and 4 bases at J; junction bases unmatched: 7. The germline CDR1 and CDR2 sequences are MGHRA and YSYEKL. Here the CDR3 DNA reads TGCGCCAGCAGCTCCGGGACAGGGGTCCCAGAGACCCAGTACTTC. This translates into CASSSGTGVPETQYF.

The chain uses TRBV11-3 and TRBJ2-1; 16 bases are shared with TRBD2. The CDR3 totals 17 residues. In germline, CDR1 is SGHNT, CDR2 YENEEA. The trim removed 4 bases at V and 12 bases at J, leaving 12 bases unmatched. The CDR3 DNA reads TGTGCCAGCAGCTCCGCTAAGGGGACTAGCGGGAGGGCCCGGCAGTTCTTC. Translated: CASSSAKGTSGRARQFF.

V and J are TRBV19 and TRBJ1-4; a weak D match, TRBD1 (6 bases). The germline gives CDR1 LNHDA, CDR2 SQIVND (reference sequence). With 5 bases removed from V and 0 bases from J, the gap between germline ends came to 10 bases. The CDR3 sequence is 15 residues long. CDR3 loop: CASSPRQATNEKLFF. CDR3 coding DNA: TGTGCCAGTAGTCCAAGACAGGCAACTAATGAAAAACTGTTTTTT.

The chain combines TRBV5-4 with TRBJ2-7; D is perhaps TRBD2 (5 bases). V lost 4 bases, J lost 1 base, and 9 bases lay in between. Per germline, CDR1 SGHNT and CDR2 YYREEE (reference sequence). This CDR3 comprises 13 residues. In DNA, the CDR3 is TGTGCCAGCAGCCTGGACTGGTCCTACGAGCAGTACTTC. This gives the protein CASSLDWSYEQYF.

This clone has just one count. J is TRBJ1-1 and V is TRBV10-3; D possibly corresponds to TRBD1 (5 bases). CDR1 ENHRY and CDR2 SYGVKD come from the germline V gene. V lost 4 bases to trimming and J lost 6 bases, with 18 bases between them. This CDR3 has 15 amino acids. CDR3: CAISASGLGGSEAFF. In nucleotides, the CDR3 is TGTGCCATCAGTGCATCGGGACTGGGAGGGTCTGAAGCTTTCTTT.

V gene TRBV7-9 combines with J gene TRBJ2-7; tentatively, D is TRBD1 (6 bases). The V end was cut by 0 bases, the J end by 3 bases, with 15 bases between. CDR1 is SEHNR, CDR2 FQNEAQ, per germline (reference sequence). The CDR3 length is 16 residues. The CDR3 is CASSLAQTGPVYEQYF. The CDR3 coding sequence is TGTGCCAGCAGCTTAGCGCAGACAGGCCCTGTCTACGAGCAGTACTTC.

The chain carries TRBV11-2 and TRBJ1-2; no reliable D call. V was trimmed by 5 bases and J by 8 bases, leaving 15 bases between them. The CDR3 sequence is 13 residues long. Germline loops: CDR1 SGHAT, CDR2 FQNNGV. The CDR3 DNA follows: TGTGCCAGCAGCCCCCGCATATCGGGAGGCTACACCTTC. It is translated as CASSPRISGGYTF.

The chain combines TRBV19 with TRBJ2-1; D gene ambiguous. This CDR3 is built from 13 residues. V dropped 1 base and J dropped 7 bases, with 8 bases sitting between them. CDR1 LNHDA and CDR2 SQIVND come from the germline V gene (reference sequence). In nucleotides, the CDR3 is TGTGCCAGTAGTATAGGCGCCGGGAATGAGCAGTTCTTC. This translates into CASSIGAGNEQFF.

This clone was recorded a few times. The chain links TRBV19 to TRBJ2-1; 8 nucleotides agree with TRBD1. CDR1 and CDR2 from the germline V gene are LNHDA and SQIVND (reference sequence). This CDR3 is 16 amino acids long. J was trimmed by 5 bases and V by 3 bases; bases with no gene match: 9. CDR3 sequence reads: CASSIAPTGAHNEQFF. Here the CDR3 DNA reads TGTGCCAGTAGTATTGCTCCGACAGGGGCCCACAATGAGCAGTTCTTC.

V and J are TRBV11-1 and TRBJ2-7; 10 bases are a match to TRBD2. The CDR3 spans 15 residues. Germline V lookup: CDR1 SGHAT, CDR2 FQDESV (reference sequence). V was pared by 7 bases and J by 6 bases, with 12 bases of the junction left unmatched. CDR3: CASTTQGSGRSEQYF. The CDR3 DNA sequence: TGTGCCAGCACCACGCAAGGTAGCGGGAGGTCCGAGCAGTACTTC.

The chain employs TRBV7-9 and TRBJ1-2; TRBD1 agrees at 8 bases. From germline, CDR1 is SEHNR and CDR2 FQNEAQ (reference sequence). Losses at the gene ends were 2 bases for V and 4 bases for J; bases not matched to a gene: 6. The CDR3 loop spans 15 amino acids. CDR3 bases: TGTGCCAGCAGCTTAATGCAGGGGGCTGTCTATGGCTACACCTTC. This sequence encodes CASSLMQGAVYGYTF. The entire variable domain, with the rest obtained from reference TRBV7-9 and TRBJ1-2, is as follows: DTGVSQNPRHKITKRGQNVTFRCDPISEHNRLYWYRQTLGQGPEFLTYFQNEAQLEKSRLLSDRFSAERPKGSFSTLEIQRTEQGDSAMYLCASSLMQGAVYGYTFGSGTRLTVV.

This clone turned up a few times. The V gene is TRBV5-4, the J gene TRBJ2-3; possible D gene TRBD1, 5 bases. CDR3 size: 13 residues. Trimming shortened V by 0 bases and J by 9 bases, and 11 bases separated the two germline ends. Germline CDR1 and CDR2: SGHNT and YYREEE (reference sequence). CDR3 region: CASSLAARGTQYF. The CDR3 DNA follows: TGTGCCAGCAGCTTGGCTGCAAGGGGAACGCAGTATTTT.

The chain links TRBV12-3 or TRBV12-4 to TRBJ2-3, with D unclear. Trimming took 7 bases from V and 6 from J, leaving 8 bases between them. The CDR3 is 11 residues long. DNA of the CDR3: TGTGCCAGCACCCTCGGGGATACGCAGTATTTT. It is translated as CASTLGDTQYF.

This sequence joins TRBV2 and TRBJ2-4; 9 bases agree with TRBD1. The junction had 9 bases not matched to a gene; V was cut back by 6 bases and J by 0 bases. Germline V gene sequence: CDR1 SNHLY, CDR2 FYNNEI. This CDR3 comprises 17 residues. In DNA, the CDR3 is TGTGCCAGCAGAGGACAGGGGTGGAGGGAAGCCAAAAACATTCAGTACTTC. This translates into CASRGQGWREAKNIQYF.

The chain employs TRBV19 and TRBJ2-1; D unclear. CDR1 is LNHDA, CDR2 SQIVND, per germline (reference sequence). The V gene lost 5 bases and the J gene lost 3 bases, with 11 bases spanning the gap. The CDR3 totals 14 residues. In nucleotides, the CDR3 is TGTGCCAGTAGTGGAACGACACGCTACAATGAGCAGTTCTTC. It specifies CASSGTTRYNEQFF.

V and J are TRBV19 and TRBJ2-7; 8 positions match TRBD2. CDR1 and CDR2 (germline): LNHDA, SQIVND (reference sequence). This CDR3 is 15 amino acids long. V gave up 5 bases and J gave up 2 bases; unmatched junction bases: 8. This CDR3 is CASSPLEGLAYEQYF. The CDR3 DNA is TGTGCCAGTAGTCCCCTGGAGGGACTAGCCTACGAGCAGTACTTC.

The chain links TRBV18 to TRBJ1-3; the D gene is possibly TRBD1 (5 bases). The germline V and J ends were trimmed by 4 bases and 0 bases, with 10 bases remaining between them. The CDR3 contains 15 residues. The V gene's germline CDR1 is KGHSH and CDR2 LQKENI. The CDR3 nucleotides read TGTGCCAGCTCACTTGGGGGGAGCTCTGGAAACACCATATATTTT. Protein product: CASSLGGSSGNTIYF. Supplemented by reference TRBV18 and TRBJ1-3, the full variable domain reads NAGVMQNPRHLVRRRGQEARLRCSPMKGHSHVYWYRQLPEEGLKFMVYLQKENIIDESGMPKERFSAEFPKEGPSILRIQQVVRGDSAAYFCASSLGGSSGNTIYFGEGSWLTVV.

The rearrangement uses TRBV2 and TRBJ2-4; 8 bases match TRBD1. The V segment lost 6 bases and the J segment 12 bases; nucleotides outside the gene matches: 10. Germline V gene sequence: CDR1 SNHLY, CDR2 FYNNEI. CDR3 length: 13 amino acids. Here the CDR3 reads CASRLSTGVTQYF. CDR3 DNA: TGTGCCAGCAGGCTATCGACAGGGGTAACTCAGTACTTC.

The chain is built from TRBV4-2 and TRBJ2-6, with 7 bases aligning to TRBD1. Germline V CDR1 and CDR2: LGHNA, YNFKEQ. J gave up 11 bases and V 0 bases, and 7 bases lay outside the gene matches. This CDR3 is 15 amino acids long. CDR3: CASSQDGQVRDVLTF. Written as DNA, the CDR3 is TGTGCCAGCAGCCAAGACGGACAGGTTAGGGACGTCCTGACTTTC.